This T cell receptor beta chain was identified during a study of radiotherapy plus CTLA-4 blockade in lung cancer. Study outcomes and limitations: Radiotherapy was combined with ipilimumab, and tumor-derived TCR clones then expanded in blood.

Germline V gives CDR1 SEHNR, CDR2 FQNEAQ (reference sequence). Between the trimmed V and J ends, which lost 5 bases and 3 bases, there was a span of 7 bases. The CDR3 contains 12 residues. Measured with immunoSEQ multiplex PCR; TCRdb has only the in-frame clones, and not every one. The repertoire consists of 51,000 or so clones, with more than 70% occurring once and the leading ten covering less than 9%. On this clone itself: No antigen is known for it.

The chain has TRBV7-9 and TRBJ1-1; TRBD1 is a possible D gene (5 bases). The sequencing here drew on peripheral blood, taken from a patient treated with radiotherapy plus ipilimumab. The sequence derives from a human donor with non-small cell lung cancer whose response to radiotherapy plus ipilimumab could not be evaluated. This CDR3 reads CASSKTDTEAFF. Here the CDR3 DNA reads TGTGCCAGCAGCAAGACAGACACTGAAGCTTTCTTT.